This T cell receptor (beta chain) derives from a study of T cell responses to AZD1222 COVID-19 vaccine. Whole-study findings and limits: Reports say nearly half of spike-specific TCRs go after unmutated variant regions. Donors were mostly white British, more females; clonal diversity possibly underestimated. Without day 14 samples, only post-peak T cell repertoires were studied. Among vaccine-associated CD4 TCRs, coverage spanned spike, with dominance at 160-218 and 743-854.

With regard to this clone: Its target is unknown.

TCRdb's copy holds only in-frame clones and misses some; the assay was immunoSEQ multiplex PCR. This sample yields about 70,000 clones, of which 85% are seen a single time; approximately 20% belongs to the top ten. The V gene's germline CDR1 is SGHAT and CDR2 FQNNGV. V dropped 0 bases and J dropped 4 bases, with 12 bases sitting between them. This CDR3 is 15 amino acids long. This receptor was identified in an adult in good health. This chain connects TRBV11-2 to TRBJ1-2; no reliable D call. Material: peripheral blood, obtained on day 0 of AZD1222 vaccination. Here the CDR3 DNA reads TGTGCCAGCAGCTTAGATGACGGCGGACTCTATGGCTACACCTTC. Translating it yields CASSLDDGGLYGYTF.